Below, 22 T cell receptor beta chains from the same sample are listed, as sequenced in a study of shared clonotypes between healthy human individuals. The protocol was immunoSEQ multiplex PCR, while the TCRdb copy is restricted to in-frame clones and leaves out a portion. The data contain millions of clones, 85% to 95% of them seen just once; the ten biggest clones take up 0.13%. Sequenced input: naive CD4+ T cells sorted from blood. Subset in this sample: CD45RA+ positively selected. The receptors originated from a man aged 18 to 30 in good health.

Details on this clone: This specimen includes other DNA sequences encoding the same CDR3. V usage is TRBV6-1 and J usage is TRBJ1-5; 7 bases align to TRBD1. Germline CDR1 is MNHNS and CDR2 is SASEGT. This CDR3 comprises 15 residues. V shed 6 bases, J shed 4 bases, and the junction held 9 bases outside the gene matches. The CDR3 bases are TGTGCCAGCAGCCAAGGGACAGCGATTAATCAGCCCCAGCATTTT. Protein: CASSQGTAINQPQHF.

This CDR3 is CASRPTSGYPYEQYF. CDR3 DNA sequence: TGTGCCAGCAGGCCAACTAGCGGTTATCCCTACGAGCAGTACTTC. The chain has TRBV7-8 and TRBJ2-7, with 8 bases matching TRBD2. Losses at the gene ends were 6 bases for V and 2 bases for J; bases not matched to a gene: 9. Germline V gene sequence: CDR1 SGHVS, CDR2 FQNEAQ. The length of the CDR3 is 15 residues.

The rearrangement joins TRBV7-9 to TRBJ2-3, with 12 bases fitting TRBD2. Trimming at V came to 5 bases and at J to 6 bases, leaving 3 bases not matched to a gene. This CDR3 contains 14 residues. Per the germline V gene, CDR1 is SEHNR and CDR2 is FQNEAQ (reference sequence). The CDR3 loop reads CASSIGTSGDTQYF. CDR3 nucleotides: TGTGCCAGCAGCATTGGGACTAGCGGGGATACGCAGTATTTT.

CDR3 amino acids: CAWTSGIPEQYF. The DNA of the CDR3 is TGTGCCTGGACTAGCGGGATCCCCGAGCAGTACTTC. V is TRBV30 and J is TRBJ2-7; 9 bases are shared with TRBD2. The CDR3 is 12 residues long. The J segment lost 6 bases and the V segment lost 4 bases, leaving 4 bases of the junction unmatched. CDR1 is GTSNPN and CDR2 is SVGIG in the germline V gene (reference sequence).

V is TRBV27 and J is TRBJ1-6, with D tentatively TRBD1 (5 bases). Trimming took 11 bases from V and 5 from J, leaving 10 bases between them. CDR3 length: 12 residues. CDR1 is MNHEY, CDR2 SMNVEV, per germline (reference sequence). CDR3 in DNA: TGTGCCGCGGGACCGAATAATTCACCCCTCCACTTT. Amino acids: CAAGPNNSPLHF.

This clone was detected a few times. The rearrangement joins TRBV10-3 to TRBJ1-6; D remains ambiguous. V was pared by 0 bases and J by 10 bases, with 10 bases between. CDR1 ENHRY and CDR2 SYGVKD come from the germline V gene. This CDR3 has 14 amino acids. CDR3 DNA: TGTGCCATCAGTGAGTCATTTTCCCAATCACCCCTCCACTTT. It translates to CAISESFSQSPLHF.

This chain links TRBV7-6 with TRBJ2-7; possibly TRBD1 for D (5 bases). The germline V and J ends were trimmed by 1 base and 6 bases, with 19 bases remaining between them. Germline V lookup: CDR1 SGHVS, CDR2 FNYEAQ. This CDR3 has 16 residues. CDR3 sequence reads: CASSLGVVQGVSEQYF. The CDR3 DNA sequence: TGTGCCAGCAGCTTAGGGGTGGTCCAGGGCGTATCCGAGCAGTACTTC.

A single count supports this clone. The chain uses TRBV19 and TRBJ2-2, with 9 bases that match TRBD2. The CDR3 is 15 residues long. The V gene end was trimmed by 8 bases and the J gene end by 5 bases; junction bases not matched to a gene: 9. CDR1 is LNHDA and CDR2 is SQIVND in the germline V gene (reference sequence). The CDR3: CASHSGRITTGELFF. The DNA for the CDR3 is TGTGCCAGTCATAGCGGGAGAATTACGACCGGGGAGCTGTTTTTT.

The chain joins TRBV28 to TRBJ1-2; a weak D match, TRBD1 (6 bases). V gave up 11 bases and J gave up 2 bases, with 12 bases separating them. The CDR3 contains 12 residues. CDR1 is MDHEN, CDR2 SYDVKM, per germline. The CDR3 sequence is CAAGGLNYGYTF. The CDR3 nucleotides are TGTGCCGCGGGGGGCCTGAACTATGGCTACACCTTC.

The chain combines TRBV9 with TRBJ2-7; D gene uncertain. The length of the CDR3 is 16 residues. Per germline, CDR1 SGDLS and CDR2 YYNGEE. V was pared by 0 bases and J by 4 bases, with 17 bases between. The CDR3 here is CASSVGFGGLGYEQYF. CDR3 in DNA: TGTGCCAGCAGCGTAGGGTTTGGCGGTCTAGGATACGAGCAGTACTTC. The whole variable domain, filled in from reference TRBV9 and TRBJ2-7, reads DSGVTQTPKHLITATGQRVTLRCSPRSGDLSVYWYQQSLDQGLQFLIQYYNGEERAKGNILERFSAQQFPDLHSELNLSSLELGDSALYFCASSVGFGGLGYEQYFGPGTRLTVT.

The V gene is TRBV2, the J gene TRBJ1-5, with D unclear. Trimming shortened V by 7 bases and J by 2 bases, and 18 bases separated the two germline ends. The CDR3 consists of 16 residues. Germline assignment: CDR1 SNHLY and CDR2 FYNNEI. The CDR3 sequence is CASKPGEKAGNQPQHF. CDR3 DNA sequence: TGTGCCAGCAAGCCTGGGGAGAAAGCAGGCAATCAGCCCCAGCATTTT. Full variable domain (rest looked up from reference TRBV2 and TRBJ1-5): EPEVTQTPSHQVTQMGQEVILRCVPISNHLYFYWYRQILGQKVEFLVSFYNNEISEKSEIFDDQFSVERPDGSNFTLKIRSTKLEDSAMYFCASKPGEKAGNQPQHFGDGTRLSIL.

Concerning this clone: The same CDR3 also results from other DNA sequences found in this sample. This chain uses TRBV2 with TRBJ1-1; tentatively, D is TRBD1 (5 bases). The CDR3 has 12 residues. Trimming took off 4 bases at V and 5 bases at J, with 8 bases between the two ends. CDR1 and CDR2 (germline): SNHLY, FYNNEI. This chain's CDR3 is CASSAGGTEAFF. The DNA of the CDR3 is TGTGCCAGCAGTGCTGGGGGGACTGAAGCTTTCTTT.

Comment on this clone: A much larger clonotype is one base distant, so this may be a read error. At the DNA level, this CDR3 is encoded by other sequences in the same sample as well. This rearrangement joins TRBV29-1 to TRBJ1-1; D may be TRBD1 (6 bases). The CDR3 sequence is 12 residues long. The V gene lost 6 bases and the J gene lost 1 base, with 9 bases spanning the gap. CDR1 and CDR2 (germline): SQVTM, ANQGSEA. CDR3 in amino acids: CSVGQRNTEAFF. CDR3 DNA sequence: TGCAGCGTCGGACAGAGGAACACTGAAGCTTTCTTT.

The CDR3 is CASRLAGGRDTQYF. CDR3 bases: TGTGCCAGCAGGCTAGCGGGAGGACGAGATACGCAGTATTTT. The chain is built from TRBV5-4 and TRBJ2-3; 11 bases match TRBD2. The CDR3 covers 14 residues. J gave up 5 bases and V 5 bases, and 4 bases lay outside the gene matches. Germline loops: CDR1 SGHNT, CDR2 YYREEE (reference sequence).

V usage is TRBV30 and J usage is TRBJ2-5; 8 nucleotides line up with TRBD1. The V gene end was trimmed by 0 bases and the J gene end by 1 base; junction bases not matched to a gene: 7. CDR3 length equals 16 residues. In germline, CDR1 is GTSNPN, CDR2 SVGIG (reference sequence). CDR3 in amino acids: CAWSVGGTGSQETQYF. The CDR3 DNA reads as TGTGCCTGGAGTGTAGGTGGGACAGGTTCCCAAGAGACCCAGTACTTC.

The chain links TRBV5-8 to TRBJ2-1; TRBD2 might be the D (5 bases). CDR3 length equals 13 residues. Between the trimmed V and J ends, which lost 2 bases and 8 bases, there was a span of 11 bases. The germline CDR1 and CDR2 sequences are SGHTS and YDEGEE. This CDR3 reads CASSFGVGDEQFF. The CDR3 DNA sequence: TGTGCCAGCAGCTTCGGGGTTGGGGATGAGCAGTTCTTC.

A word on this clone: The identical CDR3 is also encoded by other nucleotide sequences in the sample. This CDR3 is CASSVVGEQYF. CDR3 nucleotides: TGTGCCAGCAGTGTGGTTGGCGAGCAGTACTTC. V and J are TRBV2 and TRBJ2-7; D remains unclear. Per germline, CDR1 SNHLY and CDR2 FYNNEI. V was clipped by 4 bases and J by 6 bases, with 7 bases between them. The CDR3 is made up of 11 amino acids.

J is TRBJ2-3 and V is TRBV6-5; either TRBD1 or TRBD2 may supply D (5 bases each). This CDR3 region has 13 residues. The V gene's germline CDR1 is MNHEY and CDR2 SVGAGI. Trimming left V 8 bases short and J 0 bases short, with 9 bases between. The CDR3: CASLGRSTDTQYF. The CDR3 bases are TGTGCCAGCCTGGGACGGAGCACAGATACGCAGTATTTT.

The V and J genes are TRBV11-2 and TRBJ1-1; a weak D match, TRBD1 (6 bases). Germline-derived CDR1 and CDR2 are SGHAT and FQNNGV. The CDR3 is 16 amino acids. Trimming cost V 5 bases and J 1 base, with 17 bases left between them. CDR3 region: CASSRRGELTNTEAFF. CDR3 nucleotides: TGTGCCAGCAGCCGGAGGGGGGAGCTGACGAACACTGAAGCTTTCTTT.

The rearrangement joins TRBV28 to TRBJ2-1; tentative D call: TRBD2 (7 bases). This CDR3 has 14 residues. CDR1 MDHEN and CDR2 SYDVKM come from the germline V gene. Trimming cost V 2 bases and J 4 bases, with 9 bases left between them. The CDR3 DNA follows: TGTGCCAGCAGTTTAAGGGGGGGTTACAATGAGCAGTTCTTC. Translated: CASSLRGGYNEQFF. The full variable domain, completed using reference TRBV28 and TRBJ2-1, is DVKVTQSSRYLVKRTGEKVFLECVQDMDHENMFWYRQDPGLGLRLIYFSYDVKMKEKGDIPEGYSVSREKKERFSLILESASTNQTSMYLCASSLRGGYNEQFFGPGTRLTVL.

V is TRBV7-9 and J is TRBJ2-3; D not resolved. The CDR3 loop spans 15 amino acids. V lost 2 bases to trimming and J lost 4 bases, with 13 bases between them. Germline V lookup: CDR1 SEHNR, CDR2 FQNEAQ (reference sequence). The CDR3 reads CASSLLIIPPDTQYF. As DNA, the CDR3 is TGTGCCAGCAGCTTACTAATAATCCCCCCAGATACGCAGTATTTT.

The chain joins TRBV2 to TRBJ1-4; D remains ambiguous. This CDR3 has 15 residues. V lost 2 bases and J lost 0, with 7 bases in between. The germline V gene has CDR1 SNHLY and CDR2 FYNNEI. For the CDR3, the DNA is TGTGCCAGCAGTGAACGGTGGGCAACTAATGAAAAACTGTTTTTT. As protein: CASSERWATNEKLFF.